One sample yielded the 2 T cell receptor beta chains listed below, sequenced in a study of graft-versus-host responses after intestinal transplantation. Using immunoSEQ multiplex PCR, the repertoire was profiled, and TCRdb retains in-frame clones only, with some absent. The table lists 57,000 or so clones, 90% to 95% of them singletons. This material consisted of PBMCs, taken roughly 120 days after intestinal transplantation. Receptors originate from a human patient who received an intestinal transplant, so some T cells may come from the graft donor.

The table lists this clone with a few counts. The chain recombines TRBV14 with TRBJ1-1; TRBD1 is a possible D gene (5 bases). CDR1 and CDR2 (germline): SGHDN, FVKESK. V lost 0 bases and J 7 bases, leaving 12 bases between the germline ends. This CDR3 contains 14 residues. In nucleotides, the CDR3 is TGTGCCAGCAGCCAAGACTACGAGGGACTTGAAGCTTTCTTT. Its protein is CASSQDYEGLEAFF.

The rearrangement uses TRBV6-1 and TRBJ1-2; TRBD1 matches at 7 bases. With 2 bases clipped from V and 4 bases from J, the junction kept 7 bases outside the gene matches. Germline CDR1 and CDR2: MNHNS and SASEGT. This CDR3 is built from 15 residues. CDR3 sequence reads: CASSELGTESYGYTF. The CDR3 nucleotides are TGTGCCAGCAGTGAACTTGGGACAGAGAGCTATGGCTACACCTTC.